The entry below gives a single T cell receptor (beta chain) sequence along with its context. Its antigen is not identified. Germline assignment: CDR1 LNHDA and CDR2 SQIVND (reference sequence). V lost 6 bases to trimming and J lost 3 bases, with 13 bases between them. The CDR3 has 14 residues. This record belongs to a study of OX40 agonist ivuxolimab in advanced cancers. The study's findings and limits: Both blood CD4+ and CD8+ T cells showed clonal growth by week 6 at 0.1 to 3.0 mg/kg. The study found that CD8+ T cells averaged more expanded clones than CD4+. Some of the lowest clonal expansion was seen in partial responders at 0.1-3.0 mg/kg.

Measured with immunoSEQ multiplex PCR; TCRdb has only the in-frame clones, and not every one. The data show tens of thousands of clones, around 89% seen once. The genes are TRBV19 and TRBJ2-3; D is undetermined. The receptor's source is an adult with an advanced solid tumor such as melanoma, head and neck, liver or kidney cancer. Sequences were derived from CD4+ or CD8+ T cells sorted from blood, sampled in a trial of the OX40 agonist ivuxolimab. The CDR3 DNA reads TGTGCCAGTAGCGCATCGGTTGGGACAGATACGCAGTATTTT. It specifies CASSASVGTDTQYF.